Following are 25 T cell receptor beta chains from one sample sequenced in a study of post-analysis software for immune sequencing data. Overall study results and limits: Roughly 5 TRBV segments, TRBV5-6, TRBV5-1 and TRBV20-1 among them, were found more frequent in patients than controls.

Carried by the TCR beta cDNA libraries were unique molecular identifiers. TCRdb itself ran the PCR reads through MiXCR, one entry per CDR3 protein. The table records about 500,000 distinct CDR3 sequences, around 40% of them present only once. No antigen is known for these receptors. Sequencing was carried out using blood. The receptors here all came from a girl aged 10 to 17 with multiple sclerosis.

On this clonotype itself: A read error may account for a junction end that differs from germline. The chain recombines TRBV7-2 with TRBJ2-2; 11 nucleotides agree with TRBD2. Per the germline V gene, CDR1 is SGHTA and CDR2 is FQGNSA. The CDR3 extends over 15 amino acids. The CDR3 loop is CASSSTGLAAGELLF. CDR3 DNA sequence: TGTGCCAGCAGCTCGACGGGACTAGCGGCCGGGGAACTGCTTTTT.

The V call is TRBV11-1, the J call TRBJ1-1; D possibly corresponds to TRBD1 (5 bases). Germline lookup yields CDR1 SGHAT and CDR2 FQDESV (reference sequence). The CDR3 contains 16 residues. Trimming left V 2 bases short and J 0 bases short, with 13 bases between. As DNA, the CDR3 is TGTGCCAGCAGCTTAAACCCGGGGCATGTGAACACTGAAGCTTTCTTT. Translation: CASSLNPGHVNTEAFF.

This clonotype was seen a handful of times. This chain connects TRBV28 to TRBJ2-3; the D gene could be TRBD1 or TRBD2 (5 bases each). Germline V gives CDR1 MDHEN, CDR2 SYDVKM. Trimming pared 2 bases from V and 3 bases from J, leaving 36 bases between. This CDR3 spans 23 amino acids. The CDR3 is CASSLMDKLPLAGSPFGTDTQYF. In DNA form, the CDR3 reads TGTGCCAGCAGTTTAATGGACAAATTGCCGCTAGCAGGATCCCCTTTTGGGACAGATACGCAGTATTTT.

The chain uses TRBV6-5 and TRBJ1-5; TRBD1 matches 7 bases. Losses at the gene ends were 0 bases for V and 6 bases for J; bases not matched to a gene: 5. CDR3 size: 15 residues. Germline assignment: CDR1 MNHEY and CDR2 SVGAGI. The CDR3 is CASSYSGGGGQPQHF. In DNA form, the CDR3 reads TGTGCCAGCAGTTACTCAGGGGGCGGTGGTCAGCCCCAGCATTTT.

This chain links TRBV6-4 with TRBJ2-1, with 7 bases identical to TRBD2. Germline CDR1 reads MRHNA; CDR2 reads SNTAGT. This CDR3 has 14 residues. Unmatched junction bases numbered 9, after V lost 5 bases and J lost 8 bases. CDR3 sequence: CASSSVTSSDEQFF. CDR3 sequence (DNA): TGTGCCAGCAGTTCGGTGACTAGCAGCGATGAGCAGTTCTTC.

This chain connects TRBV11-1 to TRBJ2-3; TRBD2 matches at 10 bases. Germline trimming cut 4 bases from V and 2 bases from J; bases unmatched to any gene: 6. The CDR3 spans 16 residues. The germline V gene encodes CDR1 SGHAT and CDR2 FQDESV (reference sequence). In nucleotides, the CDR3 is TGTGCCAGCAGCTCCGGACTAGCGGAATACACAGATACGCAGTATTTT. Translating gives CASSSGLAEYTDTQYF.

This chain connects TRBV11-1 to TRBJ2-4; maybe TRBD2 (5 bases). TRBJ2-7 explains the end of the DNA better; the J call may be wrong. The V gene's germline CDR1 is SGHAT and CDR2 FQDESV (reference sequence). This CDR3 region has 15 residues. The CDR3 DNA reads as TGTGCCAGCAGCTTAGTTCGTTCGGCGGGTGCCGAGCAGTACTTC. Its protein product is CASSLVRSAGAEQYF.

This clonotype has only a few counts. The CDR3: CASSVGTAGETQYF. The CDR3 region has the DNA TGTGCCAGCAGTGTGGGGACAGCTGGCGAGACCCAGTACTTC. The J gene is TRBJ2-5, the V gene TRBV2, with TRBD1 matching over 7 bases. This CDR3 has 14 residues. CDR1 SNHLY and CDR2 FYNNEI come from the germline V gene. The J segment lost 5 bases and the V segment lost 4 bases, leaving 7 bases of the junction unmatched.

The rearrangement joins TRBV29-1 to TRBJ1-2, with a weak D call TRBD1 (5 bases). The CDR3 length is 13 residues. CDR1 and CDR2 from the germline V gene are SQVTM and ANQGSEA. Trimming left V 6 bases short and J 2 bases short, with 13 bases between. CDR3 protein: CSVGEGGNYGYTF. In DNA, the CDR3 is TGCAGCGTGGGGGAGGGAGGCAACTATGGCTACACCTTC.

Note on this clonotype: At one end, the junction sequence differs from germline, possibly due to a read error. The V and J genes are TRBV4-1 and TRBJ2-7, with 10 bases lining up with TRBD1. CDR3 length: 17 residues. Germline V gene data show CDR1 as MGHRA and CDR2 as YSYEKL. CDR3: CTSSQDWGDRGRYEQYF. CDR3 nucleotides: TGCACCAGCAGCCAAGATTGGGGGGACAGGGGAAGATACGAGCAGTACTTC.

This clonotype was seen more than once but under ten times. CDR3 nucleotide sequence: TGTGCCAGCAGTGAACAGGGTAGAGAGACCCAGTACTTC. It codes for CASSEQGRETQYF. The chain recombines TRBV2 with TRBJ2-5; possible D gene TRBD1, 5 bases. Germline loops: CDR1 SNHLY, CDR2 FYNNEI. The CDR3 totals 13 residues. The V gene lost 2 bases and the J gene lost 4 bases, with 8 bases spanning the gap.

The chain joins TRBV29-1 to TRBJ2-1, with 7 bases aligning to TRBD1. The germline CDR1 and CDR2 sequences are SQVTM and ANQGSEA. The CDR3 length is 12 residues. J gave up 7 bases and V 8 bases, and 8 bases lay outside the gene matches. DNA for the CDR3: TGCAGCTTACGACAGGGAGTGAATGAGCAGTTCTTC. Translation gives CSLRQGVNEQFF.

This clonotype has more than one count but fewer than ten. This rearrangement joins TRBV6-5 to TRBJ1-2, with 7 bases aligning to TRBD1. From germline, CDR1 is MNHEY and CDR2 SVGAGI. After removal of 6 bases from V and 10 bases from J, the junction contained 11 bases not matched to a gene. The CDR3 consists of 13 residues. Written as DNA, the CDR3 is TGTGCCAGCAGCCCCTACAGGGGATGGGACTACACCTTC. Translation gives CASSPYRGWDYTF.

This clonotype was counted a few times. The gene calls are TRBV12-3 or TRBV12-4 and TRBJ2-7; weak D call: TRBD1 (6 bases). The CDR3 loop spans 13 amino acids. V dropped 4 bases and J dropped 5 bases, with 12 bases sitting between them. Written as DNA, the CDR3 is TGTGCCAGCAGTTCCAGGGGATGTGACGAGCAGTACTTC. Translating gives CASSSRGCDEQYF.

This rearrangement joins TRBV28 to TRBJ2-7; the D call may be TRBD1 or TRBD2 (5 bases each). In germline, CDR1 is MDHEN, CDR2 SYDVKM. V was trimmed by 4 bases and J by 0 bases, leaving 16 bases between them. CDR3 length equals 16 residues. This CDR3 is CASSSPPRGISYEQYF. The CDR3 DNA reads TGTGCCAGCAGTTCTCCTCCCCGGGGCATCTCCTACGAGCAGTACTTC.

This clonotype turned up a few times. V and J are TRBV5-1 and TRBJ2-3; 11 bases agree with TRBD2. CDR1 is SGHRS, CDR2 YFSETQ, per germline. The junction had 8 bases not matched to a gene; V was cut back by 3 bases and J by 5 bases. This CDR3 comprises 16 residues. DNA of the CDR3: TGCGCCAGCAGCTCAGCACTAGCGGGAGTTGGAGATACGCAGTATTTT. Protein product: CASSSALAGVGDTQYF.

The rearrangement links TRBV20-1 to TRBJ2-4; D is unresolved. The CDR3 has 15 amino acids. CDR1 is DFQATT and CDR2 is SNEGSKA in the germline V gene (reference sequence). Trimming cost V 3 bases and J 0 bases, with 12 bases left between them. The CDR3 sequence: CSASWAELAKNIQYF. The CDR3 nucleotides are TGCAGTGCTAGTTGGGCCGAACTAGCCAAAAACATTCAGTACTTC.

The rearrangement uses TRBV9 and TRBJ2-1, with 8 bases aligning to TRBD2. Per germline, CDR1 SGDLS and CDR2 YYNGEE. Trimming removed 3 bases from V and 7 bases from J; junction bases left unmatched: 9. CDR3 size: 15 residues. The DNA of the CDR3 is TGTGCCAGCAGCGGCACGGGAGGGCCGGGGAATGAGCAGTTCTTC. It specifies CASSGTGGPGNEQFF.

This chain links TRBV27 with TRBJ2-5; D is undetermined. Germline values: CDR1 MNHEY, CDR2 SMNVEV (reference sequence). This CDR3 is 12 amino acids long. V was clipped by 5 bases and J by 2 bases, with 6 bases between them. The CDR3 nucleotides read TGTGCCAGCAGTCACTCGCAAGAGACCCAGTACTTC. This codes for CASSHSQETQYF.

The gene calls are TRBV4-3 and TRBJ2-3; 10 bases fit TRBD2. V was pared by 1 base and J by 5 bases, with 3 bases of the junction left unmatched. CDR1 and CDR2 (germline): LGHNA, YSLEER. There are 15 residues in the CDR3. CDR3 sequence reads: CASSQVAGGIDTQYF. The CDR3 nucleotides are TGCGCCAGCAGCCAAGTAGCGGGAGGAATAGATACGCAGTATTTT.

This clonotype was observed a single time. The rearrangement uses TRBV20-1 and TRBJ2-1; D might be TRBD1 or TRBD2, each matching 5 bases. Germline assignment: CDR1 DFQATT and CDR2 SNEGSKA (reference sequence). Trimming shortened V by 6 bases and J by 10 bases, and 19 bases separated the two germline ends. This CDR3 is built from 13 residues. The CDR3 coding sequence is TGCAGTGCCCGGGGCCTAGTCTGGGGAGAGCAGTTCTTC. It specifies CSARGLVWGEQFF.

This clonotype showed up just a few times. The V call is TRBV4-2, the J call TRBJ1-1; D ambiguous. The V gene's germline CDR1 is LGHNA and CDR2 YNFKEQ. The V end was cut by 0 bases, the J end by 1 base, with 15 bases between. The CDR3 covers 17 residues. CDR3 bases: TGTGCCAGCAGCCAAGAAGGATTTCGCCGGGGGAACACTGAAGCTTTCTTT. Translated: CASSQEGFRRGNTEAFF.

The chain carries TRBV7-9 and TRBJ2-7, with a weak D call TRBD1 (5 bases). CDR3 length equals 16 residues. The V gene lost 0 bases and the J gene lost 0 bases, with 12 bases spanning the gap. The V gene's germline CDR1 is SEHNR and CDR2 FQNEAQ (reference sequence). The CDR3 reads CASSLAQGRGSYEQYF. Written as DNA, the CDR3 is TGTGCCAGCAGCTTAGCGCAGGGAAGGGGCTCCTACGAGCAGTACTTC.

This chain joins TRBV5-1 and TRBJ2-1; D is unresolved. Trimming took off 5 bases at V and 0 bases at J, with 6 bases between the two ends. The CDR3 length is 13 residues. Per germline, CDR1 SGHRS and CDR2 YFSETQ. The CDR3 DNA reads as TGCGCCAGCAGTTTACCCTCCTACAATGAGCAGTTCTTC. Translating it yields CASSLPSYNEQFF.

With respect to this clonotype: A far larger clone differs by one base, so this is likely a read error. The rearrangement uses TRBV12-3 or TRBV12-4 and TRBJ2-5; the D is unclear. This CDR3 contains 12 residues. The V gene lost 5 bases and the J gene lost 5 bases, with 9 bases spanning the gap. Here the CDR3 DNA reads TGTGCCAGCAGTCCCCCGAGTGAGACCCAGTACTTC. Translation gives CASSPPSETQYF.